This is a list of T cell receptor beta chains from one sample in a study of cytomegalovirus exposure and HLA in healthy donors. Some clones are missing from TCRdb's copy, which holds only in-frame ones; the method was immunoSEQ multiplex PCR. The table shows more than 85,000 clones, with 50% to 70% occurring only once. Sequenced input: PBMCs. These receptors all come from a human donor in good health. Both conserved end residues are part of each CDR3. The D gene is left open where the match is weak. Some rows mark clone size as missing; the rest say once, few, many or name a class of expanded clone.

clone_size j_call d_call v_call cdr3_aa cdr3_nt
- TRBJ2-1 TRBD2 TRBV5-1 CASSPGLAGGPDEQFF TGCGCCAGCAGCCCGGGACTAGCGGGAGGGCCAGATGAGCAGTTCTTC
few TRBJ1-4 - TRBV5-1 CASSFYRRLGNEKLFF TGCGCCAGCAGCTTTTACAGGCGCCTCGGGAATGAAAAACTGTTTTTT
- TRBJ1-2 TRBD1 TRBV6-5 CASRQGAGNYGYTF TGTGCCAGCAGACAGGGGGCGGGTAACTATGGCTACACCTTC
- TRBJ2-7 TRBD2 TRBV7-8 CASSPRTSGYEQYF TGTGCCAGCAGCCCACGGACTAGCGGTTACGAGCAGTACTTC
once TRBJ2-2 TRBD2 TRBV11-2 CASSFERGIAGGPSGELFF TGTGCCAGCAGCTTCGAAAGGGGGATAGCGGGAGGGCCGTCCGGGGAGCTGTTTTTT
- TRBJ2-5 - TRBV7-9 CASSLGGWKETQYF TGTGCCAGCAGCTTAGGAGGCTGGAAAGAGACCCAGTACTTC
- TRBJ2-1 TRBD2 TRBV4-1 CASSQTSGHNEQFF TGCGCCAGCAGCCAGACTAGCGGGCACAATGAGCAGTTCTTC
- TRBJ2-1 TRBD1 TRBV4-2 CASSQGQGDRNEQFF TGTGCCAGCAGCCAAGGACAGGGGGATCGAAATGAGCAGTTCTTC
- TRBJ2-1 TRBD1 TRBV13 CASSLPLPGQRPYNEQFF TGTGCCAGCAGCCTACCATTACCGGGACAGAGACCCTACAATGAGCAGTTCTTC
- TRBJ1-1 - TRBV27 CASSFQINTEAFF TGTGCCAGCAGTTTCCAGATCAACACTGAAGCTTTCTTT
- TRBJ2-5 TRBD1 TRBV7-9 CASRWTGGETQYF TGTGCCAGCAGGTGGACAGGGGGAGAGACCCAGTACTTC
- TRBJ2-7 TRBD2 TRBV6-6 CASSSSPASGRYEQYF TGTGCCAGCAGTTCTTCCCCCGCCAGCGGGAGGTACGAGCAGTACTTC
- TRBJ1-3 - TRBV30 CAWSPVDSGNTIYF TGTGCCTGGAGTCCTGTAGACTCTGGAAACACCATATATTTT
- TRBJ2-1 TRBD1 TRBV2 CASSEGGRTGGGEQFF TGTGCCAGCAGTGAAGGGGGAAGGACAGGGGGCGGTGAGCAGTTCTTC
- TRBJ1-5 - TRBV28 CASSFLQAIQPQHF TGTGCCAGCAGTTTCCTACAGGCGATTCAGCCCCAGCATTTT
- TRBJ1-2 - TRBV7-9 CASSPPLGGGPYGYTF TGTGCCAGCAGCCCCCCCCTGGGGGGAGGCCCGTATGGCTACACCTTC
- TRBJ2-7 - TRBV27 CASSEAHRAGSSYEQYF TGTGCCAGCAGTGAGGCACATAGAGCGGGTAGCTCCTACGAGCAGTACTTC
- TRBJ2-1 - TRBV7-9 CASSERTILSYNEQFF TGTGCCAGCAGCGAACGGACTATTTTATCTTACAATGAGCAGTTCTTC
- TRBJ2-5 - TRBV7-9 CASSLIGDSQETQYF TGTGCCAGCAGCTTAATTGGTGACAGCCAAGAGACCCAGTACTTC
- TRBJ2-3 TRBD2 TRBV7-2 CASSLRGGGTDTQYF TGTGCCAGCAGCTTACGGGGAGGGGGCACAGATACGCAGTATTTT
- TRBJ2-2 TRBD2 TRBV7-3 CASSLMASGVTGELFF TGTGCCAGCAGCTTAATGGCTAGCGGAGTCACCGGGGAGCTGTTTTTT
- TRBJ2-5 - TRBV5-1 CASSLEGGILETQYF TGCGCCAGCAGCTTGGAAGGGGGAATATTGGAGACCCAGTACTTC
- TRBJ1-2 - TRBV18 CASSPPLAFNYGYTF TGTGCCAGCTCACCACCGTTAGCCTTTAACTATGGCTACACCTTC
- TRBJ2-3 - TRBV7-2 CASSTYLSTDTQYF TGTGCCAGCAGCACCTATCTTAGCACAGATACGCAGTATTTT
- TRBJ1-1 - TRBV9 CASTPWEGFGTEAFF TGTGCCAGCACCCCGTGGGAGGGGTTCGGCACTGAAGCTTTCTTT
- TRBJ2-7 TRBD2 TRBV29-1 CSVEMRGGEQYF TGCAGCGTTGAAATGCGCGGGGGTGAGCAGTACTTC
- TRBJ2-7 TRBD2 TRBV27 CASSLREGSYEQYF TGTGCCAGCAGTTTACGGGAGGGCTCCTACGAGCAGTACTTC
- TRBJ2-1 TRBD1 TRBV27 CASSLSSGTGSYNEQFF TGTGCCAGCAGTTTATCCTCCGGGACAGGTTCCTACAATGAGCAGTTCTTC
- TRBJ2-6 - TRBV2 CASTPDSTSSGANVLTF TGTGCCAGCACCCCGGACAGTACGAGCTCTGGGGCCAACGTCCTGACTTTC
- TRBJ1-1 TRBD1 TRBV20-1 CSATGGTEAFF TGCAGTGCCACAGGGGGGACTGAAGCTTTCTTT
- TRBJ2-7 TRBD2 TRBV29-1 CSVGLAGLNEQYF TGCAGCGTCGGACTAGCGGGACTAAACGAGCAGTACTTC
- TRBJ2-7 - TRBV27 CASSYGSPYEQYF TGTGCCAGCAGTTACGGGAGCCCCTACGAGCAGTACTTC
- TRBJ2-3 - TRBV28 CASSLSGSTDTQYF TGTGCCAGCAGTTTATCAGGGAGCACAGATACGCAGTATTTT
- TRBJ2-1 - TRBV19 CASSIGSGTYNEQFF TGTGCCAGTAGTATAGGTAGCGGTACCTACAATGAGCAGTTCTTC
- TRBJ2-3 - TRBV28 CASSLGSGEPTDTQYF TGTGCCAGCAGTTTAGGCTCGGGAGAGCCCACAGATACGCAGTATTTT
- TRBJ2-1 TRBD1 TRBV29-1 CSVEDPGQGLVNEQFF TGCAGCGTTGAAGATCCTGGACAGGGGTTGGTCAATGAGCAGTTCTTC
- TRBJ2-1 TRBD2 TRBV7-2 CASSRGTSGSYNEQFF TGTGCCAGCAGCCGAGGGACTAGCGGGTCATACAATGAGCAGTTCTTC
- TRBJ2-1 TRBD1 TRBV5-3 CARSGIRDRDGNEQFF TGTGCCAGAAGCGGAATCCGGGACAGGGATGGCAATGAGCAGTTCTTC
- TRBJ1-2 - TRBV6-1 CASSASYGYTF TGTGCCAGCAGTGCCAGCTATGGCTACACCTTC
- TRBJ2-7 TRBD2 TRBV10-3 CAISDGTSYEQYF TGTGCCATCAGTGATGGGACTAGCTACGAGCAGTACTTC
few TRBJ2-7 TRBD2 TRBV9 CASSVVASGGEQYF TGTGCCAGCAGCGTAGTGGCTAGCGGCGGTGAGCAGTACTTC
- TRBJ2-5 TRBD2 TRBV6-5 CASSLGDLAGGEQYF TGTGCCAGCAGTTTGGGGGATTTAGCGGGAGGGGAGCAGTACTTC
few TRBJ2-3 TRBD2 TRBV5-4 CASSLEVASGIHTQYF TGTGCCAGCAGCTTGGAGGTGGCTAGCGGGATACATACGCAGTATTTT
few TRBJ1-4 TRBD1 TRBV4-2 CASSHPETGVGEKLFF TGTGCCAGCAGCCATCCCGAGACAGGGGTTGGCGAAAAACTGTTTTTT
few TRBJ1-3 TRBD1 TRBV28 CASRTTGENSGNTIYF TGTGCCAGCAGAACGACAGGGGAAAACTCTGGAAACACCATATATTTT
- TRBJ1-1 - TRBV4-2 CASSQAGVTEAFF TGTGCCAGCAGCCAAGCCGGTGTGACTGAAGCTTTCTTT
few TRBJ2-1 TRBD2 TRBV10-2 CATKTSHNEQFF TGCGCCACCAAGACTAGCCATAATGAGCAGTTCTTC
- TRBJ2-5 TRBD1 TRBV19 CASKRTGGETQYF TGTGCCAGCAAGCGGACAGGGGGAGAGACCCAGTACTTC